The source of this TCR beta chain is a study of T-cell memory formation after mild COVID-19. Looking at the study overall: Each donor largely had its own TCR clusters.

Notes on the study in general: Contracting clones from day 15 to 85 showed balanced CD4/CD8; later expanders favored CD4+. Of the contracting clones, CD4+ ones lay mainly in CM and EM, and CD8+ ones in EMRA.

V lost 0 bases to trimming and J lost 4 bases; unmatched junction nucleotides: 5. Looked up from germline, CDR1 is DFQATT and CDR2 is SNEGSKA (reference sequence). The CDR3 has 15 amino acids. Comments on this clonotype: No antigen is known for it.

TCRdb fed the 5' RACE reads into MiXCR, producing one record per CDR3 protein. This sample has more than 300,000 distinct CDR3 sequences, with more than 13% found just once. The source is a man aged 18 to 29 who had mild COVID-19 (a few samples of this study predate the infection). Cell type and time point are not known. The chain joins TRBV20-1 to TRBJ2-3; TRBD2 agrees at 9 bases. Sequenced: PBMCs or a T cell subset sorted from them (not recorded which). The DNA for the CDR3 is TGCAGTGCTAGAGAGCCAGCGGGGGGACCAGATACGCAGTATTTT. Protein sequence: CSAREPAGGPDTQYF.